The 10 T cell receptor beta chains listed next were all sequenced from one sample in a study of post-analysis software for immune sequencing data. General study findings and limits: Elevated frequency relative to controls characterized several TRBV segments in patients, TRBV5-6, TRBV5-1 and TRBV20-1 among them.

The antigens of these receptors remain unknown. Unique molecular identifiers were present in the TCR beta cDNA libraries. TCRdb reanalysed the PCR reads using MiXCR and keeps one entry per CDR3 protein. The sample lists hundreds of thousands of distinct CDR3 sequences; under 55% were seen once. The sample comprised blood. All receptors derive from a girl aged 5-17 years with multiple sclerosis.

The CDR3: CASSLGPGQGNGYTF. Here the CDR3 DNA reads TGCGCCAGCAGCTTGGGCCCGGGACAGGGAAATGGCTACACCTTC. This chain uses TRBV5-1 with TRBJ1-2; 9 positions agree with TRBD1. The CDR3 covers 15 residues. The germline CDR1 and CDR2 sequences are SGHRS and YFSETQ. The V segment lost 0 bases and the J segment 6 bases; nucleotides outside the gene matches: 6.

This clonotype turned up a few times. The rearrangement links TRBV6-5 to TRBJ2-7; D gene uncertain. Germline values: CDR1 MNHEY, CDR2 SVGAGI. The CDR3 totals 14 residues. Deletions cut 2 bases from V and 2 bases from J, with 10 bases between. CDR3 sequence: CASSYADDAYEQYF. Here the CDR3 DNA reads TGTGCCAGCAGTTACGCGGACGATGCCTACGAGCAGTACTTC.

CDR3 protein: CASSQAGGGRVYEQYF. The CDR3 DNA is TGTGCCAGCAGCCAAGCCGGAGGCGGGAGGGTTTACGAGCAGTACTTC. The J gene is TRBJ2-7, the V gene TRBV3-1, with 9 bases lining up with TRBD2. The V gene end was trimmed by 1 base and the J gene end by 4 bases; junction bases not matched to a gene: 8. The CDR3 has 16 amino acids. Germline CDR1 reads LGHDT; CDR2 reads YNNKEL (reference sequence).

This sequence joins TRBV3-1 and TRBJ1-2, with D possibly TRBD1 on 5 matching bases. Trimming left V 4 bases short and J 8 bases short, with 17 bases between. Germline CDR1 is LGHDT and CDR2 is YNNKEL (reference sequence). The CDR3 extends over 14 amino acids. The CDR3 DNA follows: TGTGCCAGCAGCCGGAAAGACAGATCGGGCGGCTACACCTTC. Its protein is CASSRKDRSGGYTF.

The CDR3 nucleotides are TGCAGTGCTAGCCAGGGGGGCGATGAGCAGTTCTTC. Translated: CSASQGGDEQFF. The J gene is TRBJ2-1, the V gene TRBV20-1, with D possibly TRBD1 on 7 matching bases. V lost 3 bases and J lost 8, with 11 bases in between. The CDR3 spans 12 residues. CDR1 and CDR2 (germline): DFQATT, SNEGSKA (reference sequence).

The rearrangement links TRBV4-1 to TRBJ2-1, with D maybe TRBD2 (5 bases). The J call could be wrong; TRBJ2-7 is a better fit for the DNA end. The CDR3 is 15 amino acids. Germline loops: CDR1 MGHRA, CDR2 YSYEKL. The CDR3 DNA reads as TGCGCCAGCAGCCAAGGTCTCATAGACTACAATGAGCAGTACTTC. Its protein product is CASSQGLIDYNEQYF.

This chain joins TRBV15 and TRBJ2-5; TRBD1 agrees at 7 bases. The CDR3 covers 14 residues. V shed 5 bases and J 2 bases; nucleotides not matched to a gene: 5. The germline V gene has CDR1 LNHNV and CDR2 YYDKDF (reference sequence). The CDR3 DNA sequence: TGTGCCACCAGCGCTCGGGACAGTCAAGAGACCCAGTACTTC. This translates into CATSARDSQETQYF.

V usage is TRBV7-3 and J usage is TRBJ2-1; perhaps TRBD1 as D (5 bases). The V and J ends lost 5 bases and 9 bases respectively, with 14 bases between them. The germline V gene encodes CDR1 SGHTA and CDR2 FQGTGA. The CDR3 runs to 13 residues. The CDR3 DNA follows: TGTGCCAGCAGCCAGGGCCTCGGCCCTGAGCAGTTCTTC. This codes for CASSQGLGPEQFF.

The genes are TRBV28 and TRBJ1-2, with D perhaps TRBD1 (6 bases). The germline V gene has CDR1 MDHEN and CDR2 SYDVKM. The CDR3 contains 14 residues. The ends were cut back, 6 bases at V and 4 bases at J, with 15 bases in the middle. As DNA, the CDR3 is TGTGCCAGCAGGGAAGCAGGGGAACGCTATGGCTACACCTTC. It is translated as CASREAGERYGYTF.

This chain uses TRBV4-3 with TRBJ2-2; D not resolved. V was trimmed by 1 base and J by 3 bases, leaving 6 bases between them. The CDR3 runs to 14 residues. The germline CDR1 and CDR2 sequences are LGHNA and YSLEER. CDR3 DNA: TGCGCCAGCAGCCAAGGACATGACACCGGGGAGCTGTTTTTT. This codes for CASSQGHDTGELFF.